These 16 T cell receptor beta chains were all obtained from the same sample, sequenced in a study of blood T cells in healthy people across ages. For the second PCR, which ran for roughly 6 to 12 cycles, a sample-barcoded 5' primer and a J-beta primer mix were used. TCRdb called the 5' RACE reads again in MiXCR, with one record for every CDR3 protein. The data hold over 950,000 distinct CDR3 sequences, with roughly half observed a single time. The specimen sequenced was blood. The origin of the receptors is a woman in her sixties or seventies in good health.

The CDR3 DNA is TGTGCCAGCAGTTTTAGTGGAGAGCCGGGACAGGGGTCAAGGTACTTC. Translated: CASSFSGEPGQGSRYF. The chain carries TRBV7-9 and TRBJ2-7; 10 nucleotides agree with TRBD1. The CDR3 is made up of 16 amino acids. V shed 6 bases and J 12 bases; nucleotides not matched to a gene: 20. Germline V CDR1 and CDR2: SEHNR, FQNEAQ (reference sequence).

This clonotype appeared a few times. V gene TRBV6-2 or TRBV6-3 combines with J gene TRBJ2-7, with a tentative D call TRBD1 (6 bases). V was cut by 7 bases and J by 0 bases, with 16 bases left in between. CDR1 is MNHEY and CDR2 is SVGEGT in the germline V gene. The CDR3 totals 15 residues. The CDR3 here is CASITYRELSYEQYF. The CDR3 region has the DNA TGTGCCAGCATTACCTACAGGGAGCTCTCCTACGAGCAGTACTTC.

The chain is built from TRBV7-2 and TRBJ2-5, with 7 bases that match TRBD1. V was clipped by 8 bases and J by 5 bases; unmatched bases: 2. The CDR3 has 11 amino acids. Germline loops: CDR1 SGHTA, CDR2 FQGNSA. The CDR3 bases are TGTGCCAGCCAGGGGGTTGAGACCCAGTACTTC. Residues: CASQGVETQYF.

V usage is TRBV3-1 and J usage is TRBJ2-7; TRBD2 might be the D (5 bases). This CDR3 spans 15 amino acids. V was cut by 0 bases and J by 6 bases, with 15 bases left in between. The germline gives CDR1 LGHDT, CDR2 YNNKEL (reference sequence). The CDR3 reads CASSQDIRAAGEQYF. Written as DNA, the CDR3 is TGTGCCAGCAGCCAAGATATCCGAGCCGCGGGCGAGCAGTACTTC.

CDR3 nucleotides: TGTGCCAGCAGTTTTTTACTAGCGGGGGCGGGCGAGCAGTACTTC. Its translation: CASSFLLAGAGEQYF. The chain is built from TRBV7-2 and TRBJ2-7, with TRBD2 matching 11 bases. CDR3 length: 15 residues. The trim removed 6 bases at V and 6 bases at J, leaving 10 bases unmatched. Germline V gives CDR1 SGHTA, CDR2 FQGNSA.

The DNA for the CDR3 is TGTGCCAGCAGCCTAGCGATCCCCTACACAGATACGCAGTATTTT. This encodes CASSLAIPYTDTQYF. J is TRBJ2-3 and V is TRBV9; D possibly corresponds to TRBD2 (6 bases). The CDR3 sequence is 15 residues long. The V gene's germline CDR1 is SGDLS and CDR2 YYNGEE. V lost 4 bases, J lost 2 bases, and 14 bases lay in between.

V and J are TRBV20-1 and TRBJ1-2; 11 nucleotides match TRBD1. V was clipped by 4 bases and J by 0 bases; unmatched bases: 10. Germline loops: CDR1 DFQATT, CDR2 SNEGSKA (reference sequence). CDR3 length equals 17 residues. The CDR3 region is CSATGTGGQLANYGYTF. The DNA for the CDR3 is TGCAGTGCTACTGGGACAGGGGGGCAGTTAGCTAACTATGGCTACACCTTC.

This clonotype was detected a few times. The chain has TRBV5-1 and TRBJ2-1, with TRBD2 identical over 10 bases. V lost 2 bases, J lost 8 bases, and 7 bases stayed unmatched. Germline CDR1 and CDR2: SGHRS and YFSETQ. CDR3 length: 15 residues. This chain's CDR3 is CASSLVSSGRDEQFF. The CDR3 DNA sequence: TGCGCCAGCAGCTTAGTATCTAGCGGGAGAGATGAGCAGTTCTTC.

This rearrangement joins TRBV18 to TRBJ2-3, with no clear D. The V end lost 4 bases, the J end lost 2 bases, and 7 bases lay between the germline ends. The germline CDR1 and CDR2 sequences are KGHSH and LQKENI. This CDR3 has 13 residues. This CDR3 reads CASSRAATDTQYF. The CDR3 DNA sequence: TGTGCCAGCTCACGGGCAGCCACAGATACGCAGTATTTT.

The chain links TRBV6-4 to TRBJ2-3; D is ambiguous. CDR1 is MRHNA, CDR2 SNTAGT, per germline. The CDR3 has 13 amino acids. With 0 bases removed from V and 6 bases from J, the gap between germline ends came to 7 bases. CDR3 in amino acids: CASSDSYDDTQYF. As DNA, the CDR3 is TGTGCCAGCAGTGACTCTTATGATGATACGCAGTATTTT.

The chain's CDR3 is CASSQDCTRFEKLFF. The CDR3 bases are TGCGCCAGCAGCCAAGATTGCACCAGATTTGAAAAACTGTTTTTT. The chain uses TRBV4-1 and TRBJ1-4, with no clear D. Germline CDR1 is MGHRA and CDR2 is YSYEKL. CDR3 length equals 15 residues. The V and J ends lost 0 bases and 7 bases respectively, with 12 bases between them.

This clonotype has ten or more counts. The chain couples TRBV11-2 to TRBJ2-7; D might be TRBD2 (5 bases). Between the trimmed V and J ends, which lost 8 bases and 0 bases, there was a span of 14 bases. Germline V gives CDR1 SGHAT, CDR2 FQNNGV. The CDR3 contains 14 residues. The CDR3 here is CASSLSGNSYEQYF. The CDR3 nucleotides are TGTGCCAGCTCACTCAGCGGTAACTCCTACGAGCAGTACTTC. The complete variable domain, with remaining parts taken from reference TRBV11-2 and TRBJ2-7, reads EAGVAQSPRYKIIEKRQSVAFWCNPISGHATLYWYQQILGQGPKLLIQFQNNGVVDDSQLPKDRFSAERLKGVDSTLKIQPAKLEDSAVYLCASSLSGNSYEQYFGPGTRLTVT.

This clonotype was detected a few times. V is TRBV12-3 or TRBV12-4 and J is TRBJ2-7; D remains ambiguous. The germline V and J ends were trimmed by 7 bases and 2 bases, with 15 bases remaining between them. The CDR3 is 14 residues long. In nucleotides, the CDR3 is TGTGCCAGCATGTCAAGAGGAGTAACCTACGAGCAGTACTTC. It yields the protein CASMSRGVTYEQYF.

This clonotype was observed a single time. V gene TRBV5-6 combines with J gene TRBJ1-1; D unclear. CDR1 is SGHDT and CDR2 is YYEEEE in the germline V gene. The CDR3 contains 14 residues. The chain's CDR3 is CGSSRRAVYTEAFF. CDR3 nucleotide sequence: TGTGGGTCCTCGCGACGGGCGGTATATACTGAAGCTTTCTTT. Supplemented by reference TRBV5-6 and TRBJ1-1, the full variable domain reads DAGVTQSPTHLIKTRGQQVTLRCSPKSGHDTVSWYQQALGQGPQFIFQYYEEEERQRGNFPDRFSGHQFPNYSSELNVNALLLGDSALYLCGSSRRAVYTEAFFGQGTRLTVV.

In its sample, this clonotype was seen a few times. The V call is TRBV6-2 or TRBV6-3, the J call TRBJ2-3, with D unclear. Deletions cut 6 bases from V and 0 bases from J, with 13 bases between. Germline loops: CDR1 MNHEY, CDR2 SVGEGT. The CDR3 runs to 15 residues. CDR3 sequence reads: CASRDPRFSTDTQYF. CDR3 DNA sequence: TGTGCCAGCAGGGACCCGAGGTTTAGCACAGATACGCAGTATTTT.

This sequence joins TRBV29-1 and TRBJ2-5, with 7 bases identical to TRBD1. This CDR3 spans 13 amino acids. Germline values: CDR1 SQVTM, CDR2 ANQGSEA. V shed 6 bases and J 5 bases; nucleotides not matched to a gene: 9. The CDR3 sequence: CSVSWTGGETQYF. The CDR3 region has the DNA TGCAGCGTGTCTTGGACAGGCGGGGAGACCCAGTACTTC. Combining the CDR3 with reference TRBV29-1 and TRBJ2-5 gives the whole variable domain SAVISQKPSRDICQRGTSLTIQCQVDSQVTMMFWYRQQPGQSLTLIATANQGSEATYESGFVIDKFPISRPNLTFSTLTVSNMSPEDSSIYLCSVSWTGGETQYFGPGTRLLVL.